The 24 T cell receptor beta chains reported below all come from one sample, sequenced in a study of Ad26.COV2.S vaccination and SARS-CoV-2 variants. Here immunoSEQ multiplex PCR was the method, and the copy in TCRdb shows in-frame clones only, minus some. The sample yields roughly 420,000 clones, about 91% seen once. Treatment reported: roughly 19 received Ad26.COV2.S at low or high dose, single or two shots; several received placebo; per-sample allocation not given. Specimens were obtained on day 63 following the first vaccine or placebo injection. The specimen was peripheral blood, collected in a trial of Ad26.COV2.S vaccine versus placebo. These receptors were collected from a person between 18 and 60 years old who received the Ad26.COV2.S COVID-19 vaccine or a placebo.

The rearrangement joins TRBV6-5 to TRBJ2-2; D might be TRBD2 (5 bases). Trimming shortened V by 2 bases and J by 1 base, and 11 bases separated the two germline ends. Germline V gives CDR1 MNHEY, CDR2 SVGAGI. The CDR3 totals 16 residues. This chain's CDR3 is CASSYVAIENTGELFF. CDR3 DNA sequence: TGTGCCAGCAGTTACGTAGCGATAGAGAACACCGGGGAGCTGTTTTTT.

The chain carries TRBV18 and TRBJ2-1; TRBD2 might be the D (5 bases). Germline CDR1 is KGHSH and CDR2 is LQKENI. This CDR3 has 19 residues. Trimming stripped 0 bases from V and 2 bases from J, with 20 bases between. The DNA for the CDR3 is TGTGCCAGCTCACCACCTTCCTCCCACCTAGCCGATGCCTACAATGAGCAGTTCTTC. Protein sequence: CASSPPSSHLADAYNEQFF.

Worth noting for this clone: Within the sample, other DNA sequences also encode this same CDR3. DNA of the CDR3: TGTGCCAGCAGTTTACTCAATCAGCCCCAGCATTTT. Translating it yields CASSLLNQPQHF. This chain uses TRBV28 with TRBJ1-5; D call uncertain. The V and J ends lost 2 bases and 3 bases respectively, with 2 bases between them. The CDR3 covers 12 residues. The germline V gene has CDR1 MDHEN and CDR2 SYDVKM. Looking up the rest from reference TRBV28 and TRBJ1-5 gives the full variable domain: DVKVTQSSRYLVKRTGEKVFLECVQDMDHENMFWYRQDPGLGLRLIYFSYDVKMKEKGDIPEGYSVSREKKERFSLILESASTNQTSMYLCASSLLNQPQHFGDGTRLSIL.

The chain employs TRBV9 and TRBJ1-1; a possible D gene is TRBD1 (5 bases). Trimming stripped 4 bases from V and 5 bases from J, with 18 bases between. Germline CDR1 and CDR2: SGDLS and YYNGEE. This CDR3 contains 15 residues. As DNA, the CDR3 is TGTGCCAGCAGCCCTGGGGCGGGAGTAAGTACTGAAGCTTTCTTT. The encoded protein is CASSPGAGVSTEAFF.

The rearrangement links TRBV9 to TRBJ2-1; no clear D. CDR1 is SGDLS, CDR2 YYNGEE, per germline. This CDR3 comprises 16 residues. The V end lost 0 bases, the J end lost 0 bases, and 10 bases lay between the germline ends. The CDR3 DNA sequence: TGTGCCAGCAGCGTAGCAGGATCCCGCTCCTACAATGAGCAGTTCTTC. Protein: CASSVAGSRSYNEQFF.

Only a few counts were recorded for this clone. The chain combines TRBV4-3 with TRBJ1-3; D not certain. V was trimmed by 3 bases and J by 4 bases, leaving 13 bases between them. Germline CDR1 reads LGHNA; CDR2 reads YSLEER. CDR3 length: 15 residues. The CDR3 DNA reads TGCGCCAGCAGCCACCAGGCGACAAGGGGAAACACCATATATTTT. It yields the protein CASSHQATRGNTIYF.

As DNA, the CDR3 is TGCGCCAGCAGCCGAGTCGCGGGTGACTATGGCTACACCTTC. Translated, it gives CASSRVAGDYGYTF. This chain links TRBV4-3 with TRBJ1-2; D is unresolved. This CDR3 comprises 14 residues. Trimming removed 4 bases from V and 3 bases from J, with 12 bases in between. Germline loops: CDR1 LGHNA, CDR2 YSLEER.

The CDR3 reads CASTFPTREGSSGRNTEAFF. CDR3 in DNA: TGTGCCAGCACCTTCCCGACGAGGGAGGGCTCGTCCGGACGGAACACTGAAGCTTTCTTT. The chain employs TRBV7-8 and TRBJ1-1; D gene unclear. The CDR3 is 20 amino acids. Trimming took off 7 bases at V and 1 base at J, with 31 bases between the two ends. Germline CDR1 reads SGHVS; CDR2 reads FQNEAQ.

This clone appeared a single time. CDR3 sequence reads: CASSGAGRGVVGTEAFF. As DNA, the CDR3 is TGCGCCAGCAGTGGGGCCGGCAGGGGGGTCGTAGGGACTGAAGCTTTCTTT. V and J are TRBV5-1 and TRBJ1-1; 7 bases fit TRBD1. The CDR3 extends over 17 amino acids. Germline V gene sequence: CDR1 SGHRS, CDR2 YFSETQ. V trimming: 5 bases; J trimming: 5 bases; junction bases outside the gene matches: 18.

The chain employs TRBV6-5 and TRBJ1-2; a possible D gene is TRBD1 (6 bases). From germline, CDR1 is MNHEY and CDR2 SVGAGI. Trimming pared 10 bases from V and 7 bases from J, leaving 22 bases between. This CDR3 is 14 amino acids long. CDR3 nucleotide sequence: TGTGCCACCCTGATGGAAACAGGGACGAGTGGCTACACCTTC. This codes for CATLMETGTSGYTF.

The CDR3 spells CASSFRRLLSTDTQYF. CDR3 bases: TGTGCCAGCAGCTTTAGGCGTCTGCTTAGCACAGATACGCAGTATTTT. V usage is TRBV5-4 and J usage is TRBJ2-3; D is unresolved. V gave up 2 bases and J gave up 0 bases, with 13 bases separating them. Germline CDR1 and CDR2: SGHNT and YYREEE (reference sequence). This CDR3 comprises 16 residues.

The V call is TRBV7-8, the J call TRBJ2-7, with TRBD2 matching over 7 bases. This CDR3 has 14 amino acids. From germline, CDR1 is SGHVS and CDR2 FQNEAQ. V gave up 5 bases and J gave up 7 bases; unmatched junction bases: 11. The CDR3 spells CASSRIRDGREQYV. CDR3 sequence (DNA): TGTGCCAGCAGCCGAATCCGGGACGGGAGGGAGCAGTACGTC.

The DNA of the CDR3 is TGTGCCAGTAGTATACGCCCCGCCAGGGCAGATACGCAGTATTTT. This encodes CASSIRPARADTQYF. The chain is built from TRBV19 and TRBJ2-3; possible D gene TRBD1, 5 bases. The CDR3 is 15 amino acids. Trimming removed 2 bases at V and 4 bases at J, with 13 bases between. From germline, CDR1 is LNHDA and CDR2 SQIVND (reference sequence). The complete variable domain, with remaining parts taken from reference TRBV19 and TRBJ2-3, reads DGGITQSPKYLFRKEGQNVTLSCEQNLNHDAMYWYRQDPGQGLRLIYYSQIVNDFQKGDIAEGYSVSREKKESFPLTVTSAQKNPTAFYLCASSIRPARADTQYFGPGTRLTVL.

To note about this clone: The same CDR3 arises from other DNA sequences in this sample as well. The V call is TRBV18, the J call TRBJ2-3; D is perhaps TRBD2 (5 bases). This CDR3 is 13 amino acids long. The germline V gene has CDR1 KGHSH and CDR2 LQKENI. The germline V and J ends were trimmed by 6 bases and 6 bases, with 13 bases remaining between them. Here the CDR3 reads CASSPGAADTQYF. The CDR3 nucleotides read TGTGCCAGCTCCCCTGGAGCGGCTGATACGCAGTATTTT.

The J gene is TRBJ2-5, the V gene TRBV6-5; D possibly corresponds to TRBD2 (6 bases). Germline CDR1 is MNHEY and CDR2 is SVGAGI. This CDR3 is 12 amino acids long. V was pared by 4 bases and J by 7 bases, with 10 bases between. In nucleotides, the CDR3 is TGTGCCAGCAGTTGGGTCGGGGGGACCCAGTACTTC. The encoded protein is CASSWVGGTQYF.

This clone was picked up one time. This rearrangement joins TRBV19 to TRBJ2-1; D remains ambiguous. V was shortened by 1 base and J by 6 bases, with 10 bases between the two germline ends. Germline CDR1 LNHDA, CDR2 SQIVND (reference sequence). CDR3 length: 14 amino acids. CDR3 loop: CASSIGSRPNEQFF. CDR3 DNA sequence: TGTGCCAGTAGTATAGGGTCCCGACCCAATGAGCAGTTCTTC.

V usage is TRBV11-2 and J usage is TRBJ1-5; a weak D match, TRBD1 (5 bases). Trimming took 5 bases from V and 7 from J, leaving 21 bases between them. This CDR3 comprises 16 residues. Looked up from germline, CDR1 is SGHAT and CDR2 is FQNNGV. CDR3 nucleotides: TGTGCCAGCAGCCTCACCTCGGGACTGGGCCACCAGCCCCAGCATTTT. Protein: CASSLTSGLGHQPQHF.

CDR3 sequence (DNA): TGTGCCAGCAGCTTGGTAAGGGCTGATGAGCAGTTCTTC. It translates to CASSLVRADEQFF. The chain joins TRBV5-4 to TRBJ2-1; unclear D gene. V shed 0 bases and J shed 8 bases, with 9 bases lying between them. This CDR3 comprises 13 residues. The germline V gene has CDR1 SGHNT and CDR2 YYREEE (reference sequence).

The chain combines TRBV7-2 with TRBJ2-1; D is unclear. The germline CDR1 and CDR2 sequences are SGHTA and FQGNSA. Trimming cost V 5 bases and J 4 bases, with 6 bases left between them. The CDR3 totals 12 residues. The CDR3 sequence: CASSLNYNEQFF. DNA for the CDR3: TGTGCCAGCAGCCTTAATTACAATGAGCAGTTCTTC.

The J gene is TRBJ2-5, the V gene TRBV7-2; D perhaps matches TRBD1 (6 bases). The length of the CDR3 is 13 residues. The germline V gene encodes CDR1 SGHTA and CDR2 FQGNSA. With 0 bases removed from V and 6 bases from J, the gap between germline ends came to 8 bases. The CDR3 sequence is CASSLADRQTQYF. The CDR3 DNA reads TGTGCCAGCAGCTTAGCGGACAGACAGACCCAGTACTTC.

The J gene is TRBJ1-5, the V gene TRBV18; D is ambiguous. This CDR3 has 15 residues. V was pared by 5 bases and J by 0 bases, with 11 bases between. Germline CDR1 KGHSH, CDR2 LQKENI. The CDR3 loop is CASSFRMDSNQPQHF. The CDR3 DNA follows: TGTGCCAGCTCATTCCGTATGGATAGCAATCAGCCCCAGCATTTT.

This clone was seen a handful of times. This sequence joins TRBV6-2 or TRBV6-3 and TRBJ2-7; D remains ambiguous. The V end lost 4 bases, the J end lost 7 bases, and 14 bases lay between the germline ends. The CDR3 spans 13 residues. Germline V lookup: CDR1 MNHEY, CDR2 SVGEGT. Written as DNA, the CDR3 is TGTGCCAGCAGTTTTTACTCCTTGGGGGAGCAGTACGTC. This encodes CASSFYSLGEQYV.

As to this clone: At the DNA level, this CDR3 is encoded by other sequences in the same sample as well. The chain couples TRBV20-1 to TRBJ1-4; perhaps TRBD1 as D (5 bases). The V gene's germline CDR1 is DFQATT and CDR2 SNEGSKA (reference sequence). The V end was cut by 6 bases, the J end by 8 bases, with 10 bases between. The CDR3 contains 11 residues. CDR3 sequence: CSATRGEKLFF. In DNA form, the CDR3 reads TGCAGTGCAACCCGGGGGGAAAAACTGTTTTTT.

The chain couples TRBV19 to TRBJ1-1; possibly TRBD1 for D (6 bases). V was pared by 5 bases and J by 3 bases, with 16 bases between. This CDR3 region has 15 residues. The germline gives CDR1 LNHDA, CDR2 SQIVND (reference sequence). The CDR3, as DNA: TGTGCCAGTAGTCTAAAGACAGGAGGGTACACTGAAGCTTTCTTT. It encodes CASSLKTGGYTEAFF.